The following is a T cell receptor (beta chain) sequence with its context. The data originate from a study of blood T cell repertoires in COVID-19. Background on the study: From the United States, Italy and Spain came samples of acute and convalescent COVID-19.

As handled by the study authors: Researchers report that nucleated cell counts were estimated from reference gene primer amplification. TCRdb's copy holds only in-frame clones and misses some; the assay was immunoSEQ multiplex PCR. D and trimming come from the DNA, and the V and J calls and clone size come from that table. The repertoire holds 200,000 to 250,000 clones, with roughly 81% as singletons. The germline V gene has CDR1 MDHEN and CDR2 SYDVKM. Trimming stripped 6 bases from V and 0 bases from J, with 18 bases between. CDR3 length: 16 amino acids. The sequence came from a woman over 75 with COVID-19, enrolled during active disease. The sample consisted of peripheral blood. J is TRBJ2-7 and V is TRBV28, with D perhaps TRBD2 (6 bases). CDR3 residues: CASSFLGVAVSYEQYF. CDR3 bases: TGTGCCAGCAGCTTTCTAGGGGTAGCGGTCTCCTACGAGCAGTACTTC.